This TCR beta chain stems from a study of T-cell memory formation after mild COVID-19. For the study at large: TCR clustering was largely donor specific.

Whole-study findings and limits: Pre-infection memory already had some responding clones, implying cross-reactive memory joined.

One entry per CDR3 protein, called by TCRdb with MiXCR from the 5' RACE reads. The sample consists of 280,000 or so distinct CDR3 sequences, roughly 8.2% of them appearing once. The CDR3 loop spans 11 amino acids. The V and J ends lost 2 bases and 9 bases respectively, with 6 bases between them. The germline V gene encodes CDR1 KGHDR and CDR2 SFDVKD. Of note for this clonotype: The antigen remains unidentified.

This receptor was identified in a man younger than 30 who had mild COVID-19 (a few samples of this study predate the infection). Cell type and time point are not known. The chain combines TRBV24-1 with TRBJ1-1, with D unclear. What was sequenced was PBMCs or a T cell subset sorted from them (not recorded which). CDR3 sequence reads: CATSDSVKAFF. CDR3 DNA sequence: TGTGCCACCAGTGATTCGGTTAAAGCTTTCTTT.